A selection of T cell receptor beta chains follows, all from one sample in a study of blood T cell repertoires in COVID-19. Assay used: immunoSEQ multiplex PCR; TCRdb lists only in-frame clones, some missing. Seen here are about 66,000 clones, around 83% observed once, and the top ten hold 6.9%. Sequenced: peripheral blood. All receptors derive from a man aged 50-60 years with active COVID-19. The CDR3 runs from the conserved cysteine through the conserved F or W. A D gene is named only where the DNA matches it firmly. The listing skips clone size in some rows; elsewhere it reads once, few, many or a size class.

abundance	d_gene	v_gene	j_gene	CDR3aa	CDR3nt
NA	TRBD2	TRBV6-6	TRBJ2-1	CASSYPGLADNEQFF	TGTGCCAGCAGTTACCCGGGACTAGCGGACAATGAGCAGTTCTTC
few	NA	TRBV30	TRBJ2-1	CAWRWGRGKNEQFF	TGTGCCTGGAGGTGGGGCAGGGGAAAGAATGAGCAGTTCTTC
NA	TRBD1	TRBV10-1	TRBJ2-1	CASMGTDEGSWSTDQFF	TGCGCCAGCATGGGGACAGATGAGGGATCCTGGAGCACAGACCAGTTCTTC
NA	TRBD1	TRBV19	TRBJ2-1	CASRLGQGPYNEQFF	TGTGCCAGTAGGCTGGGACAGGGGCCCTACAATGAGCAGTTCTTC
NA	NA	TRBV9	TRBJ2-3	CASSPTAVSTDTQYF	TGTGCCAGCAGCCCCACGGCGGTGAGCACAGATACGCAGTATTTT
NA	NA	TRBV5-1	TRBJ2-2	CASSLVPGSGTGELFF	TGCGCCAGCAGCTTGGTGCCAGGGTCCGGCACCGGGGAGCTGTTTTTT
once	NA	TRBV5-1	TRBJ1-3	CASSRETGSSGNTIYF	TGCGCCAGCAGTAGAGAGACGGGTTCCTCTGGAAACACCATATATTTT
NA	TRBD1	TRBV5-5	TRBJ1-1	CASSLTGRNRGNTEAFF	TGTGCCAGCAGCTTGACCGGACGGAACAGGGGGAACACTGAAGCTTTCTTT
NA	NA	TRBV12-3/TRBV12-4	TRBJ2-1	CASSLGAGLEQFF	TGTGCCAGCAGTTTAGGGGCGGGACTCGAGCAGTTCTTC
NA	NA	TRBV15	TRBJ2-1	CATSRRDTYNEQFF	TGTGCCACCAGCAGAAGGGACACCTACAATGAGCAGTTCTTC
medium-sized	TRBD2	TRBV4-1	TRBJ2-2	CASSQQLGGGGAANTGELFF	TGCGCCAGCAGCCAACAACTGGGGGGGGGTGGAGCCGCGAACACCGGGGAGCTGTTTTTT
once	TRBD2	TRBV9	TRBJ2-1	CASSVRREEQYNEQFF	TGTGCCAGCAGCGTACGGCGGGAGGAACAGTACAATGAGCAGTTCTTC
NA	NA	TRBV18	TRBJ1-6	CASSLDRGSPLHF	TGTGCCAGCTCACTCGATCGGGGTTCACCCCTCCACTTT
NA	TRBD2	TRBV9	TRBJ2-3	CASSVGGAGADTQYF	TGTGCCAGCAGCGTAGGTGGAGCGGGAGCAGATACGCAGTATTTT
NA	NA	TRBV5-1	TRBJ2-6	CASSLGSSGANVLTF	TGCGCCAGCAGCCTCGGGAGCTCTGGGGCCAACGTCCTGACTTTC
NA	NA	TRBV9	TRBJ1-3	CASRGGSGNTIYF	TGTGCCAGCCGGGGGGGCTCCGGAAACACCATATATTTT
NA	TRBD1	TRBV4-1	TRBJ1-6	CASSSGQGNSPLHF	TGCGCCAGCAGCAGTGGACAGGGAAATTCACCCCTCCACTTT
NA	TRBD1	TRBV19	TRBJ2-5	CASSQTGGETQYF	TGTGCCAGTAGTCAGACAGGGGGGGAGACCCAGTACTTC
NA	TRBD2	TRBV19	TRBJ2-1	CASSKLAGGPNEQFF	TGTGCCAGTAGTAAATTAGCGGGAGGGCCTAACGAGCAGTTCTTC
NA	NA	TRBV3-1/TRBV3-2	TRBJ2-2	CASSQGFSTGELFF	TGTGCCAGCAGCCAAGGTTTCAGTACCGGGGAGCTGTTTTTT
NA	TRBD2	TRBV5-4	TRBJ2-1	CASSPGTSGGFRYNEQFF	TGTGCCAGCAGCCCGGGGACTAGCGGGGGCTTCCGGTACAATGAGCAGTTCTTC
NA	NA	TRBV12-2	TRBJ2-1	CASRTGGTSGPSSYNEQFF	TGTGCAAGTCGCACTGGGGGAACTAGCGGGCCGAGCTCCTACAATGAGCAGTTCTTC
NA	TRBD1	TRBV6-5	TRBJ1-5	CASARTGSNQPQHF	TGTGCCAGCGCCCGGACAGGGAGCAATCAGCCCCAGCATTTT
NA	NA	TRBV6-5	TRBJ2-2	CASRGQGNTGELFF	TGTGCCAGCAGGGGCCAGGGGAACACCGGGGAGCTGTTTTTT
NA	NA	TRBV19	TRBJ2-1	CASSIGTNNEQFF	TGTGCCAGTAGTATAGGGACAAACAATGAGCAGTTCTTC